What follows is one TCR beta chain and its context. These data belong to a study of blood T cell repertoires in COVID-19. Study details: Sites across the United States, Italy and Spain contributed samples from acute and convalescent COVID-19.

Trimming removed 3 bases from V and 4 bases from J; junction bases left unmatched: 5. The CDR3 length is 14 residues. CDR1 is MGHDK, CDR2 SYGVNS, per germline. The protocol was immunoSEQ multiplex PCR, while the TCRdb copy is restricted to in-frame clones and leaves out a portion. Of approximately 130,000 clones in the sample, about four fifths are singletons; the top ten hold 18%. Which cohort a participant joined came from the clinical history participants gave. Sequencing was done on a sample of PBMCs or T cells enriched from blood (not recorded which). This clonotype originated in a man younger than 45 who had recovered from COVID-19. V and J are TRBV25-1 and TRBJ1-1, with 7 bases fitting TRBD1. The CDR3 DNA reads TGTGCCAGCAGTGATCACAGGGGTCCCACTGAAGCTTTCTTT. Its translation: CASSDHRGPTEAFF.